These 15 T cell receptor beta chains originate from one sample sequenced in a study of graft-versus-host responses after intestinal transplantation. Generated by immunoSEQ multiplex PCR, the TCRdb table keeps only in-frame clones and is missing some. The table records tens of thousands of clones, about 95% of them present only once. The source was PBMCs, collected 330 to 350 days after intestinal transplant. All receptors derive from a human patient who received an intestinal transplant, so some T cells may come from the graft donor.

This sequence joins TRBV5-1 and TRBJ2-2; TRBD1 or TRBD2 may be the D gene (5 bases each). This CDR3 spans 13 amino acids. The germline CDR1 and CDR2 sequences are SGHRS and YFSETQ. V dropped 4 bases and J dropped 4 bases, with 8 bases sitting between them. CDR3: CASSGGFTGELFF. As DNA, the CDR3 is TGCGCCAGCAGCGGGGGATTCACCGGGGAGCTGTTTTTT.

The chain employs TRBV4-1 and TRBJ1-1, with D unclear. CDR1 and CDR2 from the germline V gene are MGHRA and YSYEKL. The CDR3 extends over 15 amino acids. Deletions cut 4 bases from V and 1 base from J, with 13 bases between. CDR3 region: CASSLRDTANTEAFF. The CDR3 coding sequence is TGCGCCAGCAGCCTACGTGACACCGCGAACACTGAAGCTTTCTTT.

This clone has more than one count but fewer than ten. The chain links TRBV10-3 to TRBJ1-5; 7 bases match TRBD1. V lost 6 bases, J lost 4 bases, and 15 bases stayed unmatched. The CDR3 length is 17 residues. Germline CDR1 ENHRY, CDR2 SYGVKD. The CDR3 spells CAIRWESLGGANQPQHF. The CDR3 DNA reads TGTGCCATCAGGTGGGAGAGTTTAGGGGGCGCAAATCAGCCCCAGCATTTT.

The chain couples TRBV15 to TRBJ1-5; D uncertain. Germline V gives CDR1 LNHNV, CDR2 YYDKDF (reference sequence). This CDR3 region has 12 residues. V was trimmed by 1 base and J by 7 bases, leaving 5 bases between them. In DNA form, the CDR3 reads TGTGCCACCAGCAGAGTGGACCAGCCCCAGCATTTT. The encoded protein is CATSRVDQPQHF.

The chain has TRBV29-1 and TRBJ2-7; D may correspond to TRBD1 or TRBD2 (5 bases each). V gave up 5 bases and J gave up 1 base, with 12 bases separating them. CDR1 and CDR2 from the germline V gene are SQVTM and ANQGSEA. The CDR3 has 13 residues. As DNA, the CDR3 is TGCAGCGTTCAGGGACCGAAGTCCTACGAGCAGTACTTC. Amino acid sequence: CSVQGPKSYEQYF.

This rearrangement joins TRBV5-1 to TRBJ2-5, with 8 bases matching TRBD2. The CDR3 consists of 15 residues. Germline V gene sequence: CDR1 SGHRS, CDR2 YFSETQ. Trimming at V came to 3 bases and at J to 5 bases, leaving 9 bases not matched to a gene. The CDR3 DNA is TGCGCCAGCAGCTCAACCGGGACTAGTGATGAGACCCAGTACTTC. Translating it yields CASSSTGTSDETQYF.

CDR3 bases: TGCGCCAGCAGTCAATCGGGACAGCCACTAAAGTGTACAGATACGCAGTATTTT. This codes for CASSQSGQPLKCTDTQYF. This chain joins TRBV23-1 and TRBJ2-3, with 7 bases lining up with TRBD1. TRBV23-1 is an ORF; its function is uncertain. The V gene end was trimmed by 0 bases and the J gene end by 3 bases; junction bases not matched to a gene: 12. The CDR3 length is 18 residues.

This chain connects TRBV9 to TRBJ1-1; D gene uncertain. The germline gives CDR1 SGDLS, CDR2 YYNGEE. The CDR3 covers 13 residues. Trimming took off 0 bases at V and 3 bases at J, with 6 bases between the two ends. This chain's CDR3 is CASSVGTYTEAFF. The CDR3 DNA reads TGTGCCAGCAGCGTAGGTACTTACACTGAAGCTTTCTTT.

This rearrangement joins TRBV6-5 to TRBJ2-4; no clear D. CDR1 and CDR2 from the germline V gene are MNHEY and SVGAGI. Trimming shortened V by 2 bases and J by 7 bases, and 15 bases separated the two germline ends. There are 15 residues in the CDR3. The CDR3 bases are TGTGCCAGCAGTTACGCTCGAAATGGCTACAACATTCAGTACTTC. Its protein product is CASSYARNGYNIQYF.

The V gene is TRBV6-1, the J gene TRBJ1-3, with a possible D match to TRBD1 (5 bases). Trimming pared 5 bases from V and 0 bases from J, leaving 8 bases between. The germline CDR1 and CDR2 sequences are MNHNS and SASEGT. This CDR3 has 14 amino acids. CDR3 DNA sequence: TGTGCCAGCAGTAAACAGGACTCTGGAAACACCATATATTTT. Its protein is CASSKQDSGNTIYF.

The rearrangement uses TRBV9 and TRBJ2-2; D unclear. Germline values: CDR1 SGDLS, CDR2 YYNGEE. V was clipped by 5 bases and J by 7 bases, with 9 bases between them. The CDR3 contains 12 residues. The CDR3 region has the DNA TGTGCCAGCAGACACCTCCGCGGGGAGCTGTTTTTT. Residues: CASRHLRGELFF.

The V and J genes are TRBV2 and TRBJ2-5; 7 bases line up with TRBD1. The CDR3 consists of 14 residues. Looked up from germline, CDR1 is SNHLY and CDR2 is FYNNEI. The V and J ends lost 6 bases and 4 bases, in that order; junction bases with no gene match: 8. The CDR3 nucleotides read TGTGCCAGCAGCGACAGGGTTTCTTCAGAGACCCAGTACTTC. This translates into CASSDRVSSETQYF.

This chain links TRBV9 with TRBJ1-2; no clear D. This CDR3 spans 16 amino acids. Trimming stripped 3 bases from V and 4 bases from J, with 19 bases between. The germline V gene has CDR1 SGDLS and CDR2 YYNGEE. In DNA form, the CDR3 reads TGTGCCAGCAGCGGAAAATCGGACGGCCAGCTCTATGGCTACACCTTC. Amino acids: CASSGKSDGQLYGYTF.

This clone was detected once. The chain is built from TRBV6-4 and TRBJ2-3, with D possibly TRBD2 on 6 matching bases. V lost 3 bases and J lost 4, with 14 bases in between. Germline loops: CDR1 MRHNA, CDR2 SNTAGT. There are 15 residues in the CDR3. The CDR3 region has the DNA TGTGCCAGCAGTGAAACCCATGGGACTTCAGATACGCAGTATTTT. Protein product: CASSETHGTSDTQYF.

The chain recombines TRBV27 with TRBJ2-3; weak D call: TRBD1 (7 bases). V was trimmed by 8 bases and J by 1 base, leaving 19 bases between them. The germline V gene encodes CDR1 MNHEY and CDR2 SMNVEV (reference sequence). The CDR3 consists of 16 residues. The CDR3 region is CASCLWGDRGTDTQYF. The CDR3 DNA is TGTGCCAGCTGCCTATGGGGGGACAGAGGCACAGATACGCAGTATTTT.